Shown below are 16 T cell receptor beta chains from a single sample sequenced in a study of blood T cell repertoires in COVID-19. Some clones are missing from TCRdb's copy, which holds only in-frame ones; the method was immunoSEQ multiplex PCR. The sample consists of fewer than 350,000 clones, 70% to 90% of them appearing once. Sequencing used PBMCs or T cells enriched from blood (not recorded which). Receptors were obtained from a man aged 25-40 years who had recovered from COVID-19.

This clone appeared a few times. The chain recombines TRBV7-9 with TRBJ1-1; unclear D gene. Germline loops: CDR1 SEHNR, CDR2 FQNEAQ (reference sequence). V lost 1 base and J 3 bases, leaving 6 bases between the germline ends. The CDR3 is 13 amino acids. The CDR3 here is CASSLERYTEAFF. CDR3 bases: TGTGCCAGCAGCTTAGAGCGTTACACTGAAGCTTTCTTT.

The chain joins TRBV7-8 to TRBJ2-2, with TRBD1 as a possible D gene (5 bases). The germline V and J ends were trimmed by 5 bases and 2 bases, with 9 bases remaining between them. Germline V CDR1 and CDR2: SGHVS, FQNEAQ. This CDR3 comprises 14 residues. The DNA of the CDR3 is TGTGCCAGCAGCGCCCAGGGAAACACCGGGGAGCTGTTTTTT. The encoded protein is CASSAQGNTGELFF.

The chain is built from TRBV27 and TRBJ2-3, with TRBD1 matching 8 bases. Germline values: CDR1 MNHEY, CDR2 SMNVEV (reference sequence). V lost 6 bases to trimming and J lost 2 bases; unmatched junction nucleotides: 1. The CDR3 has 13 residues. The CDR3 here is CASRTGATDTQYF. The CDR3 nucleotides read TGTGCCAGCAGGACAGGGGCCACAGATACGCAGTATTTT.

V is TRBV12-3 or TRBV12-4 and J is TRBJ2-2; unclear D gene. The CDR3 has 12 residues. V was cut by 2 bases and J by 6 bases, with 4 bases left in between. CDR3 loop: CASSLSAGELFF. The CDR3 nucleotides are TGTGCCAGCAGTTTATCAGCCGGGGAGCTGTTTTTT.

Note on this clone: The sample contains more than one DNA sequence encoding this CDR3. V gene TRBV5-1 combines with J gene TRBJ2-2; a possible D gene is TRBD1 (5 bases). Trimming stripped 3 bases from V and 0 bases from J, with 6 bases between. The CDR3 runs to 14 residues. CDR1 and CDR2 (germline): SGHRS, YFSETQ. The CDR3 here is CASSSGTNTGELFF. The DNA of the CDR3 is TGCGCCAGCAGCTCAGGGACGAACACCGGGGAGCTGTTTTTT.

The gene calls are TRBV30 and TRBJ1-6, with D tentatively TRBD1 (5 bases). From germline, CDR1 is GTSNPN and CDR2 SVGIG (reference sequence). V was trimmed by 2 bases and J by 7 bases, leaving 15 bases between them. The CDR3 spans 15 residues. CDR3 loop: CAWSTLGGRNSPLHF. DNA of the CDR3: TGTGCCTGGAGTACACTGGGGGGTCGGAATTCACCCCTCCACTTT.

The rearrangement uses TRBV7-9 and TRBJ1-4; 7 bases match TRBD1. Germline V gene sequence: CDR1 SEHNR, CDR2 FQNEAQ (reference sequence). The CDR3 runs to 17 residues. The V gene end was trimmed by 4 bases and the J gene end by 4 bases; junction bases not matched to a gene: 12. CDR3 amino acids: CASSSSGQIPVNEKLFF. The CDR3 nucleotides read TGTGCCAGCAGCTCCTCGGGACAGATCCCAGTTAATGAAAAACTGTTTTTT.

The chain uses TRBV7-2 and TRBJ2-1; 9 bases agree with TRBD2. The V and J ends lost 4 bases and 2 bases, in that order; junction bases with no gene match: 6. This CDR3 has 16 residues. CDR1 SGHTA and CDR2 FQGNSA come from the germline V gene. CDR3 loop: CASSSRTSETYNEQFF. The CDR3 DNA sequence: TGTGCCAGCAGCTCCCGGACTAGCGAGACCTACAATGAGCAGTTCTTC.

This clone was found a few times. The J gene is TRBJ2-3, the V gene TRBV5-8; 9 bases align to TRBD1. The ends lost 5 bases at V and 3 bases at J; junction bases unmatched: 1. The CDR3 is 13 residues long. CDR1 SGHTS and CDR2 YDEGEE come from the germline V gene. In DNA form, the CDR3 reads TGTGCCAGCAGGGGGACAGGGACAGATACGCAGTATTTT. It codes for CASRGTGTDTQYF.

The chain carries TRBV5-4 and TRBJ2-1; tentative D call: TRBD2 (5 bases). This CDR3 is 15 amino acids long. Trimming cost V 0 bases and J 7 bases, with 14 bases left between them. Germline-derived CDR1 and CDR2 are SGHNT and YYREEE (reference sequence). In DNA, the CDR3 is TGTGCCAGCAGCTTGGCCGCGTACGGGGTTAATGAGCAGTTCTTC. It is translated as CASSLAAYGVNEQFF.

This chain uses TRBV5-8 with TRBJ1-2; D uncertain. CDR1 SGHTS and CDR2 YDEGEE come from the germline V gene. Trimming stripped 0 bases from V and 0 bases from J, with 15 bases between. The CDR3 sequence is 17 residues long. The CDR3 region has the DNA TGTGCCAGCAGCTTGGTAGGCAGTCCAACAGCTAACTATGGCTACACCTTC. Amino acids: CASSLVGSPTANYGYTF.

This clone was observed a handful of times. The V call is TRBV12-5, the J call TRBJ1-1; 12 nucleotides line up with TRBD1. Germline CDR1 reads LGHNT; CDR2 reads FRNRAP. The V segment lost 0 bases and the J segment 6 bases; nucleotides outside the gene matches: 29. This CDR3 comprises 24 residues. CDR3 amino acids: CASGLVLKAAITSRDRGQGAEAFF. CDR3 in DNA: TGTGCTAGTGGTTTGGTACTTAAAGCCGCTATCACTTCCCGGGACAGGGGGCAGGGGGCTGAAGCTTTCTTT.

This chain joins TRBV5-4 and TRBJ1-2; 10 nucleotides match TRBD1. The CDR3 has 17 residues. The V and J ends lost 1 base and 6 bases, in that order; junction bases with no gene match: 12. Germline-derived CDR1 and CDR2 are SGHNT and YYREEE (reference sequence). The CDR3 coding sequence is TGTGCCAGCAGCTTGCGATCGACAGGGGGCTCGTTCGATGGCTACACCTTC. Protein sequence: CASSLRSTGGSFDGYTF.

This clone has only one observation. The V and J genes are TRBV19 and TRBJ1-2; D possibly corresponds to TRBD1 (5 bases). CDR1 and CDR2 (germline): LNHDA, SQIVND (reference sequence). The CDR3 sequence is 11 residues long. V was pared by 6 bases and J by 5 bases, with 7 bases between. The CDR3 DNA is TGTGCCAGTAGGGGGCTGTATGGCTACACCTTC. Its translation: CASRGLYGYTF.

This chain connects TRBV21-1 to TRBJ2-1; the tabulated D call, TRBD1, remains unverified against the DNA. TRBV21-1 is a pseudogene. The CDR3 extends over 17 amino acids. The CDR3 loop reads CASGYGRGLRVYNEQFF. In DNA form, the CDR3 reads TGTGCCAGTGGGTACGGTAGGGGGCTGCGTGTGTACAATGAGCAGTTCTTC.

The chain links TRBV11-2 to TRBJ2-3; TRBD1 matches at 10 bases. The CDR3 covers 15 residues. Germline V lookup: CDR1 SGHAT, CDR2 FQNNGV. The J segment lost 6 bases and the V segment lost 1 base, leaving 4 bases of the junction unmatched. CDR3 nucleotides: TGTGCCAGCAGCTTAGCACAGGGACAGGGGGATACGCAGTATTTT. Its protein is CASSLAQGQGDTQYF.